Detailed here is one T cell receptor beta chain. Its specificity is not known. The sample comes from a study of T cell responses to AZD1222 COVID-19 vaccine. This CDR3 contains 13 residues. The germline V gene encodes CDR1 LNHDA and CDR2 SQIVND (reference sequence). V lost 5 bases, J lost 2 bases, and 6 bases lay in between. Assay: immunoSEQ multiplex PCR; the TCRdb copy retains only in-frame clones and omits some. The table has 140,000 to 150,000 clones, 70% to 90% seen once; the top ten hold about 14%. Study-level findings and limits: The sample set comprised mostly white British donors with more females, and clonal diversity was possibly underestimated. At study baseline, merely several AZD1222 recipients were seropositive.

The sample here was peripheral blood, taken on day 0 of AZD1222 vaccination. This clonotype was sampled from an adult in good health. The chain combines TRBV19 with TRBJ2-2; no firm D call. The CDR3 loop reads CASSAPNTGELFF. CDR3 nucleotide sequence: TGTGCCAGTAGTGCACCAAACACCGGGGAGCTGTTTTTT.